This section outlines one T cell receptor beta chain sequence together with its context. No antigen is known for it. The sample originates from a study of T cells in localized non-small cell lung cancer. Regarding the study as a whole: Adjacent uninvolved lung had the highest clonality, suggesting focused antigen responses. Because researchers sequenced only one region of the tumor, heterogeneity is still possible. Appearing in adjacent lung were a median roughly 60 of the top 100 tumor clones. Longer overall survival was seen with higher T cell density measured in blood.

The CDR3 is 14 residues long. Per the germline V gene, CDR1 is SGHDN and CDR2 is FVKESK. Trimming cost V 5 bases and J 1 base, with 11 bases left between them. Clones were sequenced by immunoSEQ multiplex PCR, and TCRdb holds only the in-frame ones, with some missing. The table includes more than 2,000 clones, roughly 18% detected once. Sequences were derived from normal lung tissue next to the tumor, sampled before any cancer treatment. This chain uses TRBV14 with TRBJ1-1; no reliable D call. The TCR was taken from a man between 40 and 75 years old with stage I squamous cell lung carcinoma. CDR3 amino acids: CASSYGRTNTEAFF. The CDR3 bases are TGTGCCAGCAGCTATGGACGGACGAACACTGAAGCTTTCTTT.